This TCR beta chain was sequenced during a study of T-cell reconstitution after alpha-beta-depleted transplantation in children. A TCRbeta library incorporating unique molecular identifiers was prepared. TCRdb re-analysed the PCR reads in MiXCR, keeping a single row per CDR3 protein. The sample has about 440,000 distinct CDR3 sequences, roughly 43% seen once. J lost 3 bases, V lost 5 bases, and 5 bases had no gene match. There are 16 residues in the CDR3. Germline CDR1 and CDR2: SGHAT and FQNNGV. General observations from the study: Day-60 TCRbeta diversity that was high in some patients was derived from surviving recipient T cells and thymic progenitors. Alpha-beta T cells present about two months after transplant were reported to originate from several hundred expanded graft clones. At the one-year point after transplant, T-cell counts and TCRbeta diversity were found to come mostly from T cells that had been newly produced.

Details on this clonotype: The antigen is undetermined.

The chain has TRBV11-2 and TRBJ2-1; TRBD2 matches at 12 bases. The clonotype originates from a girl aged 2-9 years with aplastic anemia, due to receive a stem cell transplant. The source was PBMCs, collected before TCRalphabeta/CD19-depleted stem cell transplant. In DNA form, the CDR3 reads TGTGCCAGCAGCGCGCGACTAGCGGGGGTCTACAATGAGCAGTTCTTC. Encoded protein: CASSARLAGVYNEQFF. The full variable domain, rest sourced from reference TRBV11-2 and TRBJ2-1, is EAGVAQSPRYKIIEKRQSVAFWCNPISGHATLYWYQQILGQGPKLLIQFQNNGVVDDSQLPKDRFSAERLKGVDSTLKIQPAKLEDSAVYLCASSARLAGVYNEQFFGPGTRLTVL.